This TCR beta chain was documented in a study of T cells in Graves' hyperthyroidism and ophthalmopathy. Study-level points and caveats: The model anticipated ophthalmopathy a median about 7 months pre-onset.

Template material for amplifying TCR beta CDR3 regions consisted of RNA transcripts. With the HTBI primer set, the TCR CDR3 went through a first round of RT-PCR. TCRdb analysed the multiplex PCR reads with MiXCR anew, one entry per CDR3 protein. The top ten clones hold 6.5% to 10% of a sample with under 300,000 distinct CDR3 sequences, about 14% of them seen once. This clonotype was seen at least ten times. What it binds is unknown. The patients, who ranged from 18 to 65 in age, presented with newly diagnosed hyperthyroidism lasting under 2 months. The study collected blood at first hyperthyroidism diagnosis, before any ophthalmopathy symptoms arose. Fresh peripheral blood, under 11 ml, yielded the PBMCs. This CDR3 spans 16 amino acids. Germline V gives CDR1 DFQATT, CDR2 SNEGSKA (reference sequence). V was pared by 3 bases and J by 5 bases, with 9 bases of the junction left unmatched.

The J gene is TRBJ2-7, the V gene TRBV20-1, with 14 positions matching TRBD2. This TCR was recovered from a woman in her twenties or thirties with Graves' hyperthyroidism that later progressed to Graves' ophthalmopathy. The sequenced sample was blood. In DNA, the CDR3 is TGCAGTGCTAGGACCGGGACTAGCGGGAGAAGGGACGAGCAGTACTTC. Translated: CSARTGTSGRRDEQYF.